These T cell receptor beta chains were read from a single sample in a study of T cells after yellow fever vaccination. TCRdb re-analysed the 5' RACE reads in MiXCR, keeping a single row per CDR3 protein. The sample lists about 320,000 distinct CDR3 sequences, over 3.5% occurring once. The starting material was PBMCs, obtained 15 days after the yellow fever booster vaccination. The receptor source for this set is a man younger than 35 who received the YFV17D yellow fever vaccine. Both conserved end residues are part of each CDR3.

V: TRBV12-3/TRBV12-4; CDR3: CASSSTKLLYEQYF
V: TRBV29-1; CDR3: CSVRKRETQYF
V: TRBV4-3; CDR3: CASSSVGWETQYF
V: TRBV7-9; CDR3: CASSLVSGGAVPYF
V: TRBV6-5; CDR3: CASSIIQDRGSYNEQFF
V: TRBV11-2; CDR3: CASSLISGGGTDTQYF
V: TRBV27; CDR3: CASSWGLGTEAFF
V: TRBV6-5; CDR3: CASQLAGTTDTQYF
V: TRBV20-1; CDR3: CSARVAGFNSPLHF
V: TRBV12-3/TRBV12-4; CDR3: CASSLGGEGEKLFF
V: TRBV2; CDR3: CASSESRGPNIQYF